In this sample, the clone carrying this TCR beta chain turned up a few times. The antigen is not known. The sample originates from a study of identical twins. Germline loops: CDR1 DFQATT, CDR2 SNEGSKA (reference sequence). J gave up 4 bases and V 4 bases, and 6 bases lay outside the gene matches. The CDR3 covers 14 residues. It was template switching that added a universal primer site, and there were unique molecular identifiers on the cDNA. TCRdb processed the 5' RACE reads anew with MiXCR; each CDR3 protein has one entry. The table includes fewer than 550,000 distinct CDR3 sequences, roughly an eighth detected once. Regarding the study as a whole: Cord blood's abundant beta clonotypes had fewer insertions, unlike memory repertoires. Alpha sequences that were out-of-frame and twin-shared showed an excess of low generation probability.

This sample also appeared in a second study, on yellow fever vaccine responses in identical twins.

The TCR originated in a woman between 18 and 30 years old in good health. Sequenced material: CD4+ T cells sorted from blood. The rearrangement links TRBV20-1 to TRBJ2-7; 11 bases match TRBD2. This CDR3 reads CSAKLAGVVYEQYF. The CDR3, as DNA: TGCAGTGCTAAACTAGCGGGAGTAGTGTACGAGCAGTACTTC.